Following are 16 T cell receptor beta chains from one sample sequenced in a study of blood T cell repertoires in COVID-19. Sequenced by immunoSEQ multiplex PCR; TCRdb stores in-frame clones only, minus some. The sample has fewer than 200,000 clones, approximately 82% seen once. The sequencing input was PBMCs or T cells enriched from blood (not recorded which). The source of these receptors is a man aged 50-59 years who had recovered from COVID-19.

The sample holds a few counts of this clone. The rearrangement links TRBV4-1 to TRBJ1-6; D uncertain. Per germline, CDR1 MGHRA and CDR2 YSYEKL. Trimming removed 1 base from V and 0 bases from J, with 13 bases in between. This CDR3 is 18 amino acids long. This CDR3 reads CASSQGVPASSYNSPLHF. The DNA of the CDR3 is TGCGCCAGCAGCCAAGGGGTGCCAGCGAGCTCCTATAATTCACCCCTCCACTTT.

This clone came up a few times. The chain carries TRBV9 and TRBJ2-2, with D perhaps matching TRBD1 (6 bases). Germline CDR1 reads SGDLS; CDR2 reads YYNGEE. Trimming shortened V by 2 bases and J by 3 bases, and 8 bases separated the two germline ends. The CDR3 runs 14 residues. The CDR3 nucleotides read TGTGCCAGCAGCGTTTCAGGGGACACCGGGGAGCTGTTTTTT. It yields the protein CASSVSGDTGELFF.

The V gene is TRBV11-2, the J gene TRBJ2-1, with 8 positions matching TRBD2. The CDR3 is 19 residues long. V gave up 4 bases and J gave up 0 bases; unmatched junction bases: 14. The germline gives CDR1 SGHAT, CDR2 FQNNGV. The CDR3: CASSSLGVAGNLSYNEQFF. DNA for the CDR3: TGTGCCAGCAGCTCCCTCGGGGTAGCGGGGAACCTCTCCTACAATGAGCAGTTCTTC.

The chain recombines TRBV25-1 with TRBJ2-7; tentatively, D is TRBD2 (5 bases). The germline V gene encodes CDR1 MGHDK and CDR2 SYGVNS. This CDR3 comprises 14 residues. Trimming took off 4 bases at V and 4 bases at J, with 14 bases between the two ends. The CDR3 DNA reads as TGTGCCAGCAGTGTGGGAGCTCCGGCGTACGAGCAGTACTTC. Protein product: CASSVGAPAYEQYF.

The chain employs TRBV10-3 and TRBJ1-4, with D hard to call. V lost 8 bases and J lost 3, with 7 bases in between. Per germline, CDR1 ENHRY and CDR2 SYGVKD. This CDR3 is 12 amino acids long. The chain's CDR3 is CAISGSNEKLFF. The CDR3 DNA sequence: TGTGCCATCTCGGGATCTAATGAAAAACTGTTTTTT.

The chain carries TRBV11-3 and TRBJ2-2; D is uncertain. Looked up from germline, CDR1 is SGHNT and CDR2 is YENEEA. The germline V and J ends were trimmed by 1 base and 3 bases, with 6 bases remaining between them. The CDR3 extends over 14 amino acids. This CDR3 reads CASSLGTYTGELFF. The CDR3 DNA follows: TGTGCCAGCAGCTTAGGAACATACACCGGGGAGCTGTTTTTT.

The chain combines TRBV3-1 (or the pseudogene TRBV3-2) with TRBJ1-1; perhaps TRBD1 as D (6 bases). V dropped 5 bases and J dropped 10 bases, with 20 bases sitting between them. In germline, CDR1 is LGHDT, CDR2 YNNKEL (reference sequence). There are 14 residues in the CDR3. Written as DNA, the CDR3 is TGTGCCAGCAGCAGCCGGGACAATCGCCTGGGAGCTTTCTTT. Translated, it gives CASSSRDNRLGAFF.

V usage is TRBV3-1 (or the pseudogene TRBV3-2) and J usage is TRBJ1-3; D is unresolved. The germline gives CDR1 LGHDT, CDR2 YNNKEL (reference sequence). The CDR3 spans 13 residues. Trimming took off 2 bases at V and 9 bases at J, with 11 bases between the two ends. The CDR3, as DNA: TGTGCCAGCAGCCAAAACGGGGAAGGCACCATATATTTT. Amino acid sequence: CASSQNGEGTIYF.

V gene TRBV10-3 combines with J gene TRBJ1-4; 7 positions agree with TRBD1. This CDR3 is built from 16 residues. Per the germline V gene, CDR1 is ENHRY and CDR2 is SYGVKD. The trim removed 0 bases at V and 4 bases at J, leaving 5 bases unmatched. For the CDR3, the DNA is TGTGCCATCAGTGAGTCGCCGGGACAGCTTAATGAAAAACTGTTTTTT. Its protein product is CAISESPGQLNEKLFF.

In nucleotides, the CDR3 is TGTGCCAGCTCACCACGGACAGAAGCAACTAATGAAAAACTGTTTTTT. This translates into CASSPRTEATNEKLFF. The rearrangement uses TRBV18 and TRBJ1-4, with a tentative D call TRBD1 (6 bases). Trimming pared 1 base from V and 0 bases from J, leaving 9 bases between. Germline CDR1 reads KGHSH; CDR2 reads LQKENI. The CDR3 covers 16 residues.

The chain employs TRBV3-1 (or the pseudogene TRBV3-2) and TRBJ1-2; D is unclear. Germline CDR1 and CDR2: LGHDT and YNNKEL (reference sequence). There are 11 residues in the CDR3. Trimming cost V 6 bases and J 6 bases, with 8 bases left between them. The chain's CDR3 is CASRSNHGYTF. CDR3 sequence (DNA): TGTGCCAGCAGGAGTAATCATGGCTACACCTTC.

The chain has TRBV18 and TRBJ2-3; perhaps TRBD2 as D (6 bases). Germline CDR1 and CDR2: KGHSH and LQKENI. Deletions cut 3 bases from V and 7 bases from J, with 20 bases between. This CDR3 contains 16 residues. The CDR3 here is CASSPPSSGTLNTQYF. Written as DNA, the CDR3 is TGTGCCAGCTCACCGCCTAGTAGCGGCACTTTAAATACGCAGTATTTT.

J is TRBJ1-1 and V is TRBV5-1; 10 nucleotides agree with TRBD1. This CDR3 has 15 residues. Germline V lookup: CDR1 SGHRS, CDR2 YFSETQ. The ends lost 0 bases at V and 4 bases at J; junction bases unmatched: 3. The CDR3 region is CASSLGQGAGTEAFF. CDR3 bases: TGCGCCAGCAGCTTGGGACAGGGGGCTGGCACTGAAGCTTTCTTT.

V usage is TRBV2 and J usage is TRBJ1-2; D is perhaps TRBD1 (5 bases). The V end lost 6 bases, the J end lost 7 bases, and 21 bases lay between the germline ends. This CDR3 contains 15 residues. The germline gives CDR1 SNHLY, CDR2 FYNNEI. The CDR3, as DNA: TGTGCCAGCAGACCCGAGGAGGGGCCGGGCGGTGGCTACACCTTC. This translates into CASRPEEGPGGGYTF.

The CDR3 DNA follows: TGTGCCTGGAGGACAGGAAATAGCAATCAGCCCCAGCATTTT. This codes for CAWRTGNSNQPQHF. The chain links TRBV30 to TRBJ1-5, with a weak D call TRBD1 (6 bases). Trimming pared 3 bases from V and 0 bases from J, leaving 9 bases between. Germline lookup yields CDR1 GTSNPN and CDR2 SVGIG (reference sequence). The CDR3 is made up of 14 amino acids. Combining the CDR3 with reference TRBV30 and TRBJ1-5 gives the whole variable domain SQTIHQWPATLVQPVGSPLSLECTVEGTSNPNLYWYRQAAGRGLQLLFYSVGIGQISSEVPQNLSASRPQDRQFILSSKKLLLSDSGFYLCAWRTGNSNQPQHFGDGTRLSIL.

The V call is TRBV18, the J call TRBJ2-5; a weak D match, TRBD1 (6 bases). Trimming took off 3 bases at V and 4 bases at J, with 9 bases between the two ends. Per germline, CDR1 KGHSH and CDR2 LQKENI. This CDR3 is 13 amino acids long. The DNA for the CDR3 is TGTGCCAGCTCACCCGGCAGGGGAGAGACCCAGTACTTC. It encodes CASSPGRGETQYF. Based on the CDR3 plus reference TRBV18 and TRBJ2-5, the full variable domain is NAGVMQNPRHLVRRRGQEARLRCSPMKGHSHVYWYRQLPEEGLKFMVYLQKENIIDESGMPKERFSAEFPKEGPSILRIQQVVRGDSAAYFCASSPGRGETQYFGPGTRLLVL.